A few counts support the clone carrying this T cell receptor (beta chain). Its antigen remains unknown. Making use of molecular barcodes, quantitative 5'-RACE generated TCR beta libraries. A single record per CDR3 protein comes from TCRdb applying MiXCR to the 5' RACE reads. The data hold roughly 400,000 distinct CDR3 sequences, with around 20% observed a single time. This sample was included in a study of CD8 T cells in ankylosing spondylitis. CDR3 length: 14 amino acids. CDR1 is SQVTM and CDR2 is ANQGSEA in the germline V gene. Unmatched junction bases numbered 6, after V lost 4 bases and J lost 4 bases. General observations from the study: Seemingly characteristic of ankylosing spondylitis blood was a TCR beta motif consisting of 7 or 8 highly homologous variants. Significant enrichment of disease-linked clones was reportedly seen in matched ankylosing spondylitis synovial fluid.

The rearrangement joins TRBV29-1 to TRBJ2-1, with 8 bases aligning to TRBD2. The TCR comes from a male donor with ankylosing spondylitis. Sequencing was carried out using blood, either unsorted or a sorted T cell fraction (not recorded which). CDR3 in DNA: TGCAGCGTTGCCGAAGGCGGGAGGTACAATGAGCAGTTCTTC. This translates into CSVAEGGRYNEQFF.